A single sample gave rise to the 8 T cell receptor beta chains below, sequenced in a study of technical replicates of blood from several donors. The protocol was immunoSEQ multiplex PCR, while the TCRdb copy is restricted to in-frame clones and leaves out a portion. The sample yields 75,000 to 100,000 clones, approximately 94% seen once. Specimen: T cells isolated from PBMCs. The receptor set was obtained from a human donor in good health.

The V and J genes are TRBV6-1 and TRBJ2-7; D ambiguous. Per the germline V gene, CDR1 is MNHNS and CDR2 is SASEGT. This CDR3 region has 13 residues. V lost 0 bases to trimming and J lost 4 bases, with 7 bases between them. The CDR3 DNA reads TGTGCCAGCAGTGAAGCGGGCCAATACGAGCAGTACTTC. This encodes CASSEAGQYEQYF.

This chain connects TRBV5-6 to TRBJ2-5; weak D call: TRBD1 (6 bases). Germline CDR1 is SGHDT and CDR2 is YYEEEE. Trimming took off 4 bases at V and 4 bases at J, with 17 bases between the two ends. The CDR3 runs 15 residues. CDR3 in amino acids: CASSDLRGSGETQYF. The DNA for the CDR3 is TGTGCCAGCAGCGACCTCAGGGGATCTGGAGAGACCCAGTACTTC.

The J gene is TRBJ1-5, the V gene TRBV27; a possible D gene is TRBD1 (6 bases). The CDR3 covers 13 residues. Germline lookup yields CDR1 MNHEY and CDR2 SMNVEV (reference sequence). The ends were cut back, 2 bases at V and 6 bases at J, with 8 bases in the middle. The chain's CDR3 is CASSLGTSQPQHF. DNA for the CDR3: TGTGCCAGCAGTTTAGGGACAAGTCAGCCCCAGCATTTT.

The V and J genes are TRBV5-1 and TRBJ2-7, with TRBD1 identical over 10 bases. Trimming removed 7 bases from V and 7 bases from J; junction bases left unmatched: 17. The CDR3 has 16 amino acids. Germline V CDR1 and CDR2: SGHRS, YFSETQ. This CDR3 reads CASGTWGTGAGREQYF. DNA of the CDR3: TGCGCCAGCGGCACATGGGGGACAGGGGCCGGGAGGGAGCAGTACTTC.

J is TRBJ1-2 and V is TRBV5-8; possibly TRBD1 for D (6 bases). This CDR3 is 12 amino acids long. Trimming left V 4 bases short and J 8 bases short, with 12 bases between. Germline assignment: CDR1 SGHTS and CDR2 YDEGEE. The CDR3 loop is CASSNRRGGYTF. The CDR3 coding sequence is TGTGCCAGCAGCAACAGAAGGGGGGGCTACACCTTC.

This clone was detected once. The chain employs TRBV11-1 and TRBJ2-5; TRBD2 agrees at 9 bases. CDR3 size: 17 residues. The germline gives CDR1 SGHAT, CDR2 FQDESV (reference sequence). J was trimmed by 5 bases and V by 4 bases; bases with no gene match: 14. The CDR3 sequence: CASSWGGTSLPEETQYF. CDR3 nucleotide sequence: TGTGCCAGCAGCTGGGGCGGGACTAGCCTTCCCGAGGAGACCCAGTACTTC.

The V call is TRBV28, the J call TRBJ2-1; tentatively, D is TRBD2 (7 bases). V lost 2 bases and J 6 bases, leaving 14 bases between the germline ends. Germline V gives CDR1 MDHEN, CDR2 SYDVKM. CDR3 length: 15 residues. This CDR3 is CASSLGGGGSNEQFF. The CDR3 DNA reads TGTGCCAGCAGTTTAGGGGGAGGGGGGTCCAATGAGCAGTTCTTC.

This rearrangement joins TRBV6-1 to TRBJ2-3; 7 bases fit TRBD1. From germline, CDR1 is MNHNS and CDR2 SASEGT. The CDR3 is made up of 15 amino acids. Germline trimming cut 4 bases from V and 0 bases from J; bases unmatched to any gene: 4. The CDR3 DNA sequence: TGTGCCAGCAGTGCCCGGGGACAGAGCACAGATACGCAGTATTTT. Amino acids: CASSARGQSTDTQYF.